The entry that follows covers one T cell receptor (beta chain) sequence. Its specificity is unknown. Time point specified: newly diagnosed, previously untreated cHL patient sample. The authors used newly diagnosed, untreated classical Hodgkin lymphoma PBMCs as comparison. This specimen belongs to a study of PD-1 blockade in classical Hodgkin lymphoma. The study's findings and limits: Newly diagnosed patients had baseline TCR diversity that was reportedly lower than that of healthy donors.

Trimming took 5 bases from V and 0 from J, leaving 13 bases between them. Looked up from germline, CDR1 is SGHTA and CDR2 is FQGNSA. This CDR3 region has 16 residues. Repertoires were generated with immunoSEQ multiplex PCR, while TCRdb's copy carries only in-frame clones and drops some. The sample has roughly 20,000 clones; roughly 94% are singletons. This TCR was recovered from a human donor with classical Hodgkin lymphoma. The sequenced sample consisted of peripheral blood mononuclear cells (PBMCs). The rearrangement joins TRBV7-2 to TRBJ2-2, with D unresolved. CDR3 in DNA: TGTGCCAGCAGCGTTCACCGCGGAACGAACACCGGGGAGCTGTTTTTT. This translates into CASSVHRGTNTGELFF.